Shown below are 3 T cell receptor beta chains from a single sample sequenced in a study of OX40 agonist ivuxolimab in advanced cancers. Only in-frame clones appear in the TCRdb table, and some are missing; sequencing was by immunoSEQ multiplex PCR. This sample has 78,000 or so clones, with roughly nine tenths found just once. Here the sequenced sample was CD4+ or CD8+ T cells sorted from blood, taken in a trial of the OX40 agonist ivuxolimab. The receptors stem from an adult with an advanced solid tumor such as melanoma, head and neck, liver or kidney cancer.

The count of this clone is one. V gene TRBV7-8 combines with J gene TRBJ2-2, with D possibly matching TRBD1 (6 bases). The CDR3 runs 16 residues. Trimming removed 5 bases at V and 1 base at J, with 14 bases between. Germline lookup yields CDR1 SGHVS and CDR2 FQNEAQ. The CDR3 is CASSQTGKLNTGELFF. The CDR3 coding sequence is TGTGCCAGCAGCCAAACAGGGAAATTGAACACCGGGGAGCTGTTTTTT.

The CDR3 DNA reads as TGTGCCAGCAGCCCTGGGACTGGCTTCTACGAGCAGTACTTC. This gives the protein CASSPGTGFYEQYF. V gene TRBV9 combines with J gene TRBJ2-7; D is perhaps TRBD2 (6 bases). Trimming removed 4 bases from V and 3 bases from J, with 14 bases in between. The CDR3 is 14 amino acids. The germline V gene encodes CDR1 SGDLS and CDR2 YYNGEE.

The V and J genes are TRBV11-2 and TRBJ1-1; D is unresolved. Deletions cut 2 bases from V and 3 bases from J, with 13 bases between. The CDR3 extends over 15 amino acids. Germline loops: CDR1 SGHAT, CDR2 FQNNGV. CDR3: CASSLTRVGYTEAFF. The CDR3 nucleotides are TGTGCCAGCAGCTTAACGAGGGTGGGGTACACTGAAGCTTTCTTT. Full variable domain (outside the CDR3, taken from reference TRBV11-2 and TRBJ1-1): EAGVAQSPRYKIIEKRQSVAFWCNPISGHATLYWYQQILGQGPKLLIQFQNNGVVDDSQLPKDRFSAERLKGVDSTLKIQPAKLEDSAVYLCASSLTRVGYTEAFFGQGTRLTVV.